This section outlines one TCR beta chain sequence together with its context. What it recognizes is unknown. This sample was taken from a study of response to subunit inactivated influenza vaccine. Study-level results: Authors suggested each seasonal flu vaccination may recruit only limited numbers of new T cells.

This CDR3 contains 15 residues. In germline, CDR1 is SGHVS, CDR2 FQNEAQ. V was clipped by 1 base and J by 6 bases, with 15 bases between them. TCRdb used MiXCR to reprocess the RT-PCR reads, holding one entry per CDR3 protein. The table records about 240,000 distinct CDR3 sequences, 12% of them present only once. Specimen: non-naive T cells sorted from PBMCs, collected less than 15 days before vaccination. This clonotype was obtained from a man aged 50-59 years who received an inactivated influenza vaccine. This chain links TRBV7-8 with TRBJ1-2, with unresolved D. Here the CDR3 reads CASSLGHQGLDGYTF. Here the CDR3 DNA reads TGTGCCAGCAGCTTAGGTCATCAAGGATTAGATGGCTACACCTTC.